Listed below are T cell receptor beta chains from one sample, sequenced in a study of early T cells in non-severe SARS-CoV-2 infection. MiXCR was run by TCRdb on the 5' RACE reads, yielding one entry per CDR3 protein. The repertoire holds some 50,000 distinct CDR3 sequences, with about 5.6% as singletons. The sequenced sample was whole blood. The source of these receptors is an adult who was a healthcare worker with PCR-confirmed SARS-CoV-2 infection or an uninfected control (not recorded which). Each CDR3 is given with its conserved first and last residue. Each record gives: V gene, D gene, J gene, CDR3 protein. A D gene is named only where the DNA matches it firmly.

V: TRBV10-2; D: TRBD1; J: TRBJ2-7; CDR3: CASGPTGPREQYF
V: TRBV6-6; D: NA; J: TRBJ1-2; CDR3: CASRPSPTGLVHYYGYTF
V: TRBV28; D: NA; J: TRBJ1-2; CDR3: CASRDNYGYTF
V: TRBV5-1; D: NA; J: TRBJ2-6; CDR3: CASSLGGISSGANVLTF
V: TRBV28; D: NA; J: TRBJ2-4; CDR3: CASSLPQGRGIQYF
V: TRBV3-1; D: NA; J: TRBJ2-2; CDR3: CASSQVARSGELFF
V: TRBV12-2; D: NA; J: TRBJ2-5; CDR3: CASRLAPALGGWAQYF
V: TRBV6-2/TRBV6-3; D: NA; J: TRBJ2-7; CDR3: CASRAPGSKGEQYF
V: TRBV7-6; D: NA; J: TRBJ2-7; CDR3: CASSLDEGVFAYEQYF
V: TRBV6-2/TRBV6-3; D: NA; J: TRBJ2-5; CDR3: CASSYRQSGRETQYF
V: TRBV7-2; D: NA; J: TRBJ1-1; CDR3: CASSLALGTPRNFGYTEAFF
V: TRBV6-5; D: TRBD1; J: TRBJ1-2; CDR3: CASSYGTGRHGYTF
V: TRBV6-6; D: NA; J: TRBJ2-3; CDR3: CATGRTDTQYF
V: TRBV7-9; D: NA; J: TRBJ2-6; CDR3: CASSFPGANVLTF
V: TRBV20-1; D: NA; J: TRBJ2-4; CDR3: CSATLGGPAKNIQYF
V: TRBV7-2; D: NA; J: TRBJ2-3; CDR3: CASSGYSTDTQYF
V: TRBV12-3/TRBV12-4; D: NA; J: TRBJ1-1; CDR3: CASGGRVGREAFF
V: TRBV6-6; D: NA; J: TRBJ1-5; CDR3: CASQRNSNQPQHF
V: TRBV12-3/TRBV12-4; D: TRBD1; J: TRBJ2-1; CDR3: CASRTGTGRNEQFF
V: TRBV12-3/TRBV12-4; D: NA; J: TRBJ2-2; CDR3: CASSPPQSRGGELFF
V: TRBV27; D: NA; J: TRBJ2-5; CDR3: CASSLTGETQYF
V: TRBV20-1; D: TRBD2; J: TRBJ2-1; CDR3: CSARKSGDSSYNEQFF
V: TRBV6-1; D: NA; J: TRBJ1-2; CDR3: CASSELGVAGYTF
V: TRBV15; D: NA; J: TRBJ1-1; CDR3: CATSRDGHGYSEAFF
V: TRBV12-3/TRBV12-4; D: NA; J: TRBJ1-3; CDR3: CASSSTGTGNTIYF
V: TRBV7-2; D: NA; J: TRBJ2-3; CDR3: CASSLARGGADTQYF
V: TRBV13; D: NA; J: TRBJ2-6; CDR3: CASSGARGANVLTF
V: TRBV7-8; D: NA; J: TRBJ2-1; CDR3: CASSSALSSYNEQFF
V: TRBV27; D: TRBD1; J: TRBJ2-7; CDR3: CASSRGRNYEQYF
V: TRBV5-4; D: TRBD2; J: TRBJ2-1; CDR3: CASSRDYNNEQFF
V: TRBV6-2/TRBV6-3; D: NA; J: TRBJ1-5; CDR3: CASIDPTLNQPQHF
V: TRBV6-1; D: NA; J: TRBJ1-1; CDR3: CASRDSRMNTEAFF
V: TRBV7-6; D: TRBD1; J: TRBJ1-2; CDR3: CASSTRQGTGGYTF
V: TRBV14; D: NA; J: TRBJ2-1; CDR3: CASSLGQISYNEQFF
V: TRBV20-1; D: NA; J: TRBJ1-3; CDR3: CSASENGGSGNTIYF
V: TRBV28; D: TRBD1; J: TRBJ1-4; CDR3: CASSSTGEAEKLFF
V: TRBV3-1; D: TRBD1; J: TRBJ2-3; CDR3: CASRRTGVWVDTQYF
V: TRBV13; D: TRBD1; J: TRBJ2-7; CDR3: CASSHGQGRAREQYF
V: TRBV5-4; D: TRBD2; J: TRBJ2-7; CDR3: CASSSWTSGLEEQYF
V: TRBV6-2/TRBV6-3; D: NA; J: TRBJ2-6; CDR3: CASSLGGISGANVLTF
V: TRBV11-2; D: TRBD1; J: TRBJ2-3; CDR3: CASSRTATGTDTQYF
V: TRBV4-1; D: NA; J: TRBJ1-2; CDR3: CASSQMVDGIYGYTF
V: TRBV7-9; D: TRBD2; J: TRBJ2-7; CDR3: CASSLGLAFQGPPRDPEQYF
V: TRBV7-2; D: NA; J: TRBJ1-6; CDR3: CASSPVPNSPLHF
V: TRBV10-3; D: NA; J: TRBJ2-1; CDR3: CAISTSGGEQFF
V: TRBV6-1; D: NA; J: TRBJ1-1; CDR3: CASSEAGQDLEKAFF
V: TRBV11-2; D: TRBD2; J: TRBJ2-3; CDR3: CASSVSGTSTDTQYF
V: TRBV3-1; D: TRBD2; J: TRBJ2-1; CDR3: CASSHKAGDNEQFF
V: TRBV29-1; D: NA; J: TRBJ1-6; CDR3: CSVGEGATSPLHF
V: TRBV20-1; D: TRBD2; J: TRBJ2-2; CDR3: CSALAGERTGELFF